This T cell receptor beta chain was found in a study of cytomegalovirus exposure and HLA in healthy donors (dated by TCRdb to about 2017). The study in broad terms: A later analysis indicated that the 120 or so validation repertoires were generated on the platform also employed for the 670 or so repertoires of the first cohort. The study aimed to test whether cataloging public T cell receptors could reveal signatures of past pathogen exposure. Along with the approximately 650-subject first cohort, a separate validation cohort of over a hundred different subjects was used. To predict cytomegalovirus infection status, the study combined high-throughput TCR immunosequencing, statistical association of individual TCRs with disease status, and machine learning. What the study reported, not specific to this receptor: A total of 150 or so TCR beta chains were listed by the study as associated with cytomegalovirus. Most TCR sequences were seen in very few donors, while some public TCRs were found in many individuals. Subsequent analysis determined that TCRs grouped into clusters in the first cohort also showed a tendency toward co-occurrence across the 120 or so validation repertoires, and 85% to 95% of cluster scores exceeded 0. It was suggested by the authors that the approach could potentially be generalized to other disease states and immunological phenotypes. In vitro tests confirmed that a few of the cytomegalovirus-associated TCR beta chains recognize cytomegalovirus antigens. All 120 or so repertoires were used to score co-occurrence in the validation cohort in a later analysis, because that analysis had no HLA typing for the cohort. In both the original and validation cohorts, the classifier was reported to diagnose cytomegalovirus status with high specificity and sensitivity.

For this clone: Its antigen target is currently unknown. No much larger clone exists at a distance of one base, and base qualities are not known.

Receptor amplification or capture employed the immunoSEQ multiplex PCR assay. Per the original workflow: A statistical classification framework was built to diagnose cytomegalovirus status from the catalog of TCR beta chain sequences. TCRdb carries this immuneACCESS record with in-frame sequences only. Its versions omit some clonotypes, under half of them owing to an unresolved V gene in the studies checked, with the rest unexplained. V and J calls and clone size come straight from that table; D and trimming were deduced from the DNA. The sample includes some 65,000 clones, with 85% to 95% observed a single time. The top ten clonotypes cover less than 4.5% of the sample. CDR1 and CDR2 were assigned from the germline V gene as MGHDK and SYGVNS. The V end loses 5 bases and the J end loses 8 bases, and a stretch of 19 bases separates them. Including the terminal cysteine and phenylalanine, the CDR3 comprises 15 residues. Only the CDR3 portion is preserved as DNA: 45 bases, with reading frame beginning at the first base.

The donors belonged to the validation cohort of 90 to 150 subjects, which was separate from the roughly 700-subject first cohort. Source material: PBMCs. This receptor was identified in a man aged 18-30 years in good health and CMV-seropositive. The sequence joins TRBV25-1 to TRBJ2-4; matching of 5 bases hints at TRBD2 as the D gene. The nucleotide sequence reads as follows: TGTGCCAGCAGTCCACCTCATGGGAGCAGGCACATTCAGTACTTC. Translation gives CASSPPHGSRHIQYF.